This TCR beta chain comes out of a study of cytomegalovirus exposure and HLA in healthy donors. Study conclusions and caveats: With DRB1 most and HLA-C fewest, TCR association rates differed between HLA loci in a later analysis. In a later analysis, at a false discovery rate of 0.05, 15,000 to 20,000 TCR beta sequences matched HLA alleles.

This clone was recorded once. The antigen remains undetermined. A multiplex PCR was run with 60 Vbeta primers and 13 Jbeta primers. The method was immunoSEQ multiplex PCR; TCRdb's version includes in-frame clones alone and lacks a portion of them. The profile shows around 180,000 clones, 80% of them singletons. V gave up 1 base and J gave up 1 base; unmatched junction bases: 3. The CDR3 loop spans 15 amino acids. Germline-derived CDR1 and CDR2 are SGHRS and YFSETQ. This chain links TRBV5-1 with TRBJ2-7; TRBD1 agrees at 9 bases. This clonotype was sampled from a young man in good health and CMV-seropositive. The specimen was PBMCs. The CDR3 DNA reads TGCGCCAGCAGCTTGTGGGACAGGGATTCCTACGAGCAGTACTTC. Translating gives CASSLWDRDSYEQYF.